Below, one T cell receptor (beta chain) is given with its context. Between the trimmed V and J ends, which lost 7 bases and 5 bases, there was a span of 6 bases. The CDR3 has 12 amino acids. Germline CDR1 and CDR2: LGHDT and YNNKEL (reference sequence). This sample is part of a study of blood T cell repertoires in COVID-19. Study context: Sites across the United States, Italy and Spain contributed samples from acute and convalescent COVID-19.

TCRdb keeps only in-frame clones here, not all; method: immunoSEQ multiplex PCR. The repertoire includes roughly 75,000 clones, roughly 87% of them detected once, and 11% sits in the top ten. What was sequenced was peripheral blood. This receptor was taken from a man aged 45 to 65 with acute or convalescent COVID-19. V usage is TRBV3-1 (or the pseudogene TRBV3-2) and J usage is TRBJ1-6, with D hard to call. The CDR3 is CASTQNNSPLHF. CDR3 DNA sequence: TGTGCCAGCACACAGAATAATTCACCCCTCCACTTT.